Presented here are 10 T cell receptor beta chains from one specimen sequenced in a study of identifying expanded T cells in peripheral blood. The method was immunoSEQ multiplex PCR; TCRdb's version includes in-frame clones alone and lacks a portion of them. The data contain 100,000 or so clones, around nine tenths of them singletons. The sequenced material came from blood. Source of these receptors: a person between 18 and 75 years old in good health.

This clone was seen a few times. DNA for the CDR3: TGCGCCAGCAGCCCCCAGGGTTTCATCTACAATGAGCAGTTCTTC. This gives the protein CASSPQGFIYNEQFF. V gene TRBV4-1 combines with J gene TRBJ2-1; weak D call: TRBD1 (5 bases). Germline loops: CDR1 MGHRA, CDR2 YSYEKL. V was cut by 4 bases and J by 3 bases, with 13 bases left in between. The CDR3 spans 15 residues.

J is TRBJ2-7 and V is TRBV2; the match to TRBD2 covers 7 bases. From germline, CDR1 is SNHLY and CDR2 FYNNEI. Trimming took 10 bases from V and 2 from J; bases not matched to a gene: 11. This CDR3 region has 14 residues. The CDR3 DNA sequence: TGTGCCATCGCTGGGGGGGTTCAACCCTACGAGCAGTACTTC. Protein sequence: CAIAGGVQPYEQYF.

This sequence joins TRBV11-3 and TRBJ1-4; D might be TRBD1 (5 bases). This CDR3 contains 12 residues. The germline gives CDR1 SGHNT, CDR2 YENEEA. Trimming removed 1 base at V and 11 bases at J, with 8 bases between. This CDR3 reads CASSLGGSKLFF. The CDR3 DNA follows: TGTGCCAGCAGCTTAGGGGGGTCTAAACTGTTTTTT.

This clone was detected only a few times. The gene calls are TRBV5-1 and TRBJ1-5; D is undetermined. This CDR3 spans 15 amino acids. Trimming removed 0 bases from V and 2 bases from J, with 9 bases in between. In germline, CDR1 is SGHRS, CDR2 YFSETQ. CDR3 DNA sequence: TGCGCCAGCAGCTTGGATGGACCGGGCAATCAGCCCCAGCATTTT. It specifies CASSLDGPGNQPQHF.

CDR3 in amino acids: CASSLAGRQGRYEQYF. The CDR3 DNA reads TGTGCCAGCAGCTTAGCAGGACGACAGGGGCGGTACGAGCAGTACTTC. The chain carries TRBV7-6 and TRBJ2-7, with TRBD1 matching 8 bases. The trim removed 0 bases at V and 4 bases at J, leaving 8 bases unmatched. The length of the CDR3 is 16 residues. Germline assignment: CDR1 SGHVS and CDR2 FNYEAQ.

V usage is TRBV19 and J usage is TRBJ1-1; possibly TRBD1 for D (5 bases). Looked up from germline, CDR1 is LNHDA and CDR2 is SQIVND (reference sequence). This CDR3 has 13 amino acids. Trimming pared 7 bases from V and 1 base from J, leaving 10 bases between. The CDR3 protein is CASTWTPNTEAFF. The CDR3 coding sequence is TGTGCCAGTACGTGGACACCGAACACTGAAGCTTTCTTT.

The chain employs TRBV7-2 and TRBJ2-3, with a tentative D call TRBD2 (5 bases). Germline V CDR1 and CDR2: SGHTA, FQGNSA. The CDR3 sequence is 17 residues long. Between the trimmed V and J ends, which lost 0 bases and 1 base, there was a span of 14 bases. For the CDR3, the DNA is TGTGCCAGCAGCTTAGCGAGAGGGAAGGAGGGCACAGATACGCAGTATTTT. It translates to CASSLARGKEGTDTQYF. The variable domain in full, with the rest retrieved from reference TRBV7-2 and TRBJ2-3, is GAGVSQSPSNKVTEKGKDVELRCDPISGHTALYWYRQSLGQGLEFLIYFQGNSAPDKSGLPSDRFSAERTGGSVSTLTIQRTQQEDSAVYLCASSLARGKEGTDTQYFGPGTRLTVL.

The gene calls are TRBV6-5 and TRBJ2-7, with a possible D match to TRBD1 (6 bases). The CDR3 extends over 15 amino acids. V was pared by 3 bases and J by 4 bases, with 16 bases between. CDR1 and CDR2 (germline): MNHEY, SVGAGI. CDR3 sequence: CASSYSGVSFYEQYF. DNA for the CDR3: TGTGCCAGCAGTTATTCAGGGGTTTCTTTTTACGAGCAGTACTTC.

The genes are TRBV6-1 and TRBJ2-1, with 7 bases aligning to TRBD2. J was trimmed by 2 bases and V by 5 bases; bases with no gene match: 6. CDR3 size: 15 residues. CDR1 is MNHNS, CDR2 SASEGT, per germline. The CDR3 is CASSPLAEPYNEQFF. CDR3 sequence (DNA): TGTGCCAGCAGTCCGCTAGCGGAGCCCTACAATGAGCAGTTCTTC.

The chain is built from TRBV4-1 and TRBJ1-2, with no clear D. The V end was cut by 2 bases, the J end by 8 bases, with 18 bases between. The V gene's germline CDR1 is MGHRA and CDR2 YSYEKL. CDR3 size: 15 residues. The CDR3: CASSQSSPNWEGYTF. CDR3 coding DNA: TGCGCCAGCAGCCAATCTTCACCAAACTGGGAAGGCTACACCTTC.